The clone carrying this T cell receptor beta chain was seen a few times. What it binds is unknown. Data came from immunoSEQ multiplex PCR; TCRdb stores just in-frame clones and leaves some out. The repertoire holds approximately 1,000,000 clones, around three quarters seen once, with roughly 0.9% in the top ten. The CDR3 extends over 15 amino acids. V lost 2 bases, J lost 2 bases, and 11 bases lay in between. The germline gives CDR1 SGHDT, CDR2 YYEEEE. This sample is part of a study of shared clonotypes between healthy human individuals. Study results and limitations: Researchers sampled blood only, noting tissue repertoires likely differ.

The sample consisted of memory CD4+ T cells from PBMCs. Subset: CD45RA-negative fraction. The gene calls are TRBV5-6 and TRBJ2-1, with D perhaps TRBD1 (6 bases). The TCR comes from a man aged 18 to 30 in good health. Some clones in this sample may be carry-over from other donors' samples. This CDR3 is CASSLEGQTYNEQFF. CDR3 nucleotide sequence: TGTGCCAGCAGCTTAGAGGGACAAACCTACAATGAGCAGTTCTTC. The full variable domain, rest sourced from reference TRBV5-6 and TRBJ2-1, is DAGVTQSPTHLIKTRGQQVTLRCSPKSGHDTVSWYQQALGQGPQFIFQYYEEEERQRGNFPDRFSGHQFPNYSSELNVNALLLGDSALYLCASSLEGQTYNEQFFGPGTRLTVL.